The source of this T cell receptor (beta chain) is a study of long-term antiretroviral therapy in people with HIV. Study in general: It was about a decade after the earliest samples that the 2015 immediate-ART recommendation appeared.

This clone was seen once. Its specificity is unknown. The CDR3 runs 14 residues. Germline V lookup: CDR1 SGHRS, CDR2 YFSETQ. The V and J ends lost 7 bases and 7 bases respectively, with 17 bases between them. At minimum, one pre-ART and two post-ART PBMC samples were obtained from each donor. Notes on the study in general: Regardless of time point, clones expanded before ART dominated the repertoire.

A v3.0 immunoSEQ assay was performed at survey level. The method was immunoSEQ multiplex PCR; TCRdb's version includes in-frame clones alone and lacks a portion of them. Here the sample spans about 30,000 clones, over 85% being singletons. The specimen was unsorted PBMCs, collected approximately 6.3 years after starting antiretroviral therapy. The receptor was isolated from a woman in her forties with HIV. The chain uses TRBV5-1 and TRBJ1-4; weak D call: TRBD1 (5 bases). CDR3 sequence: CASGARGAFEKLFF. The CDR3 nucleotides are TGCGCCAGCGGGGCCCGAGGGGCGTTTGAAAAACTGTTTTTT.